This is a list of T cell receptor beta chains from one sample in a study of T-cell memory formation after mild COVID-19. TCRdb independently ran MiXCR on the 5' RACE reads; one entry per CDR3 protein. The sample holds some 350,000 distinct CDR3 sequences; 10% to 15% are singletons and the top ten take about 20%. The sequencing input was PBMCs or a T cell subset sorted from them (not recorded which). The receptors shown here come from a man between 18 and 35 years old who had mild COVID-19 (a few samples of this study predate the infection). Cell type and time point are not known. Each CDR3 is given with its conserved first and last residue. Each record gives: J gene, D gene, V gene, clone size, CDR3 protein, CDR3 DNA. A D gene is named only where the DNA matches it firmly. Clone sizes are given selectively: once, few, many, or a class where the clone is expanded.

TRBJ2-7	NA	TRBV27	few	CASSLFSGKGEQYF	TGTGCCAGCAGTTTATTCTCCGGGAAGGGCGAGCAGTACTTC
TRBJ2-3	NA	TRBV4-3	few	CASSQDGGGPTDTQYF	TGCGCCAGCAGCCAAGACGGAGGGGGCCCCACAGATACGCAGTATTTT
TRBJ2-5	TRBD1	TRBV25-1	few	CASSDPGQGGQETQYF	TGTGCCAGCAGTGACCCCGGACAGGGGGGTCAAGAGACCCAGTACTTC
TRBJ2-1	NA	TRBV7-2	NA	CASSLGGQGGDEQFF	TGTGCCAGCAGCTTAGGGGGCCAGGGTGGGGATGAGCAGTTCTTC
TRBJ2-2	TRBD1	TRBV10-3	few	CAISPGQGNTGELFF	TGTGCCATCAGCCCGGGACAGGGGAACACCGGGGAGCTGTTTTTT
TRBJ1-2	NA	TRBV6-6	NA	CASSYGGAGYGYTF	TGTGCCAGCAGTTACGGGGGGGCGGGCTATGGCTACACCTTC
TRBJ2-3	NA	TRBV4-3	NA	CASSQDGGPSTDTQYF	TGCGCCAGCAGCCAAGATGGGGGACCTTCCACAGATACGCAGTATTTT
TRBJ1-1	NA	TRBV4-1	NA	CASSHPGYFVEAFF	TGCGCCAGCAGTCACCCAGGGTATTTTGTTGAAGCTTTCTTT
TRBJ2-7	NA	TRBV13	NA	CASSPTGGGPSYEQYF	TGTGCCAGCAGCCCCACAGGCGGGGGCCCCTCCTACGAGCAGTACTTC
TRBJ1-2	NA	TRBV6-1	NA	CASEVGANYGYTF	TGTGCCAGCGAGGTTGGGGCTAACTATGGCTACACCTTC
TRBJ2-3	TRBD2	TRBV11-2	few	CASSSLYLAGGRSDTQYF	TGTGCCAGCAGCTCCCTCTACCTAGCGGGGGGAAGGTCAGATACGCAGTATTTT
TRBJ2-3	TRBD2	TRBV24-1	NA	CATSPGTRGSTDTQYF	TGTGCCACCAGTCCCGGGACTAGGGGTAGCACAGATACGCAGTATTTT
TRBJ2-2	NA	TRBV6-4	many	CASSSRTGELFF	TGTGCCAGCAGTTCGAGAACCGGGGAGCTGTTTTTT
TRBJ1-6	NA	TRBV7-2	many	CASSSSGEYGSPLHF	TGTGCCAGCAGCTCCTCAGGGGAGTACGGTTCACCCCTCCACTTT
TRBJ1-1	TRBD1	TRBV7-2	NA	CASSLAHRGGNTEAFF	TGTGCCAGCAGCTTGGCCCACAGGGGCGGGAACACTGAAGCTTTCTTT
TRBJ2-7	NA	TRBV20-1	few	CSVRGPAYEQYF	TGCAGTGTCCGGGGGCCAGCCTACGAGCAGTACTTC
TRBJ2-5	NA	TRBV4-1	few	CASSQDRKGRETQYF	TGCGCCAGCAGCCAAGATAGGAAAGGGAGAGAGACCCAGTACTTC
TRBJ1-2	NA	TRBV4-1	NA	CASSQDQGPPYGYTF	TGCGCCAGCAGCCAAGATCAGGGCCCACCGTATGGCTACACCTTC
TRBJ2-7	NA	TRBV7-9	few	CASGISEQYF	TGTGCCAGCGGGATAAGCGAGCAGTACTTC
TRBJ2-1	NA	TRBV6-5	NA	CASSYSADSYNEQFF	TGTGCCAGCAGTTACTCGGCCGACTCCTACAATGAGCAGTTCTTC
TRBJ2-2	TRBD2	TRBV7-9	NA	CASGTINTGELFF	TGTGCCAGCGGGACTATTAACACCGGGGAGCTGTTTTTT
TRBJ1-3	NA	TRBV12-3/TRBV12-4	NA	CASSFYPGNTIYF	TGTGCCAGCAGTTTCTACCCGGGAAACACCATATATTTT
TRBJ2-7	NA	TRBV27	few	CASSTSPEGEQYF	TGTGCCAGCAGTACTAGTCCCGAGGGGGAGCAGTACTTC
TRBJ1-1	NA	TRBV11-2	NA	CASSLYAGQDTEAFF	TGTGCCAGCAGCTTATACGCCGGGCAGGACACTGAAGCTTTCTTT
TRBJ2-3	TRBD2	TRBV29-1	few	CSVEERGGLDTQYF	TGCAGCGTTGAAGAACGGGGGGGCTTAGATACGCAGTATTTT
TRBJ1-6	NA	TRBV9	few	CASSAHRDSPLHF	TGTGCCAGCAGCGCCCATAGAGATTCACCCCTCCACTTT
TRBJ2-3	NA	TRBV2	few	CASNKGTTDTQYF	TGTGCCAGCAATAAGGGAACCACAGATACGCAGTATTTT
TRBJ2-3	TRBD2	TRBV20-1	NA	CSGGSGASTDTQYF	TGCAGTGGCGGGAGCGGGGCCAGCACAGATACGCAGTATTTT
TRBJ2-5	NA	TRBV4-3	few	CASSQDKGRGRRETQYF	TGCGCCAGCAGCCAAGATAAGGGGCGAGGGAGGCGAGAGACCCAGTACTTC
TRBJ2-3	NA	TRBV7-2	many	CASSPDQIDTQYF	TGTGCCAGCAGCCCAGACCAGATAGATACGCAGTATTTT
TRBJ2-3	NA	TRBV11-3	NA	CASSLRQGGPTDTQYF	TGTGCCAGCAGCTTAAGACAGGGAGGGCCCACAGATACGCAGTATTTT
TRBJ2-5	NA	TRBV12-3/TRBV12-4	NA	CASSLGRGQKGIQETQYF	TGTGCCAGCAGCCTCGGGCGGGGACAGAAGGGGATCCAAGAGACCCAGTACTTC
TRBJ2-5	TRBD2	TRBV18	few	CASSPRASGGQETQYF	TGTGCCAGCTCACCGAGGGCCAGCGGGGGTCAAGAGACCCAGTACTTC
TRBJ2-3	TRBD1	TRBV12-3/TRBV12-4	NA	CASSWDRRDTQYF	TGTGCCAGCAGTTGGGACAGGAGAGATACGCAGTATTTT
TRBJ2-3	NA	TRBV11-3	once	CASSIRRTDTQYF	TGTGCCAGCAGCATAAGAAGGACAGATACGCAGTATTTT
TRBJ2-1	NA	TRBV28	NA	CASNPAAHNEQFF	TGTGCCAGCAACCCGGCGGCACACAATGAGCAGTTCTTC
TRBJ2-3	TRBD1	TRBV20-1	NA	CSAADRGGADTQYF	TGCAGTGCTGCGGACAGGGGTGGGGCAGATACGCAGTATTTT
TRBJ2-5	TRBD2	TRBV4-2	NA	CASSQDKGASGTTQYF	TGTGCCAGCAGCCAAGATAAGGGGGCTAGCGGGACGACCCAGTACTTC
TRBJ2-1	TRBD2	TRBV5-1	NA	CASSPTGGRVGEQFF	TGCGCCAGCAGCCCGACGGGGGGGCGAGTAGGTGAGCAGTTCTTC
TRBJ2-5	TRBD2	TRBV6-1	NA	CASSDRVAGIQETQYF	TGTGCCAGCAGTGATAGGGTAGCGGGGATCCAAGAGACCCAGTACTTC
TRBJ2-7	NA	TRBV12-3/TRBV12-4	many	CASREPYSEQYF	TGTGCCAGCAGGGAACCTTATAGCGAGCAGTACTTC